The clone carrying this T cell receptor beta chain came up many times. The antigen is unknown. Germline lookup yields CDR1 SEHNR and CDR2 FQNEAQ (reference sequence). CDR3 length: 16 amino acids. V lost 5 bases, J lost 2 bases, and 9 bases stayed unmatched. A single record per CDR3 protein comes from TCRdb applying MiXCR to the 5' RACE reads. The sample shows roughly 700,000 distinct CDR3 sequences, approximately 9% of them seen only once. Among all donors, each was a healthy Caucasian. These data originate in a study of identical twins. General study findings and limits: Insertion counts were lower in abundant cord blood beta clonotypes, a trend that memory repertoires did not show.

These same data were also listed under a study on yellow fever vaccine responses in identical twins. That investigation notes: Twin vaccine T cell responses reportedly seemed partly convergent, partly personalized.

The gene calls are TRBV7-9 and TRBJ1-3, with 7 bases aligning to TRBD1. The sample taken for sequencing was PBMCs. This sequence originates from a woman aged 18-29 years in good health. In DNA, the CDR3 is TGTGCCAGCAGCCCGACAGGGAGGGATACTGGAAACACCATATATTTT. Translation gives CASSPTGRDTGNTIYF.